One and the same sample provided the 18 T cell receptor beta chains below, sequenced in a study of T-cell memory formation after mild COVID-19. TCRdb reanalysed the 5' RACE reads using MiXCR and keeps one entry per CDR3 protein. The sample shows more than 450,000 distinct CDR3 sequences, 18% of them seen only once. Material: PBMCs or a T cell subset sorted from them (not recorded which). Source of these receptors: an adult woman who had mild COVID-19 (a few samples of this study predate the infection). Cell type and time point are not known.

This clonotype was counted only a few times. The chain uses TRBV6-1 and TRBJ2-1; 9 bases line up with TRBD1. J was trimmed by 5 bases and V by 2 bases; bases with no gene match: 4. The CDR3 totals 15 residues. CDR1 and CDR2 (germline): MNHNS, SASEGT. Written as DNA, the CDR3 is TGTGCCAGCAGTGAACCGGGACAGGGACACAATGAGCAGTTCTTC. Its translation is CASSEPGQGHNEQFF.

The chain recombines TRBV5-4 with TRBJ2-2; D not certain. Germline lookup yields CDR1 SGHNT and CDR2 YYREEE (reference sequence). This CDR3 has 14 amino acids. Trimming shortened V by 6 bases and J by 3 bases, and 12 bases separated the two germline ends. As DNA, the CDR3 is TGTGCCAGCACCGATTCGGGCTACACCGGGGAGCTGTTTTTT. Its translation is CASTDSGYTGELFF.

The V call is TRBV7-6, the J call TRBJ2-2; TRBD1 matches 11 bases. Germline CDR1 SGHVS, CDR2 FNYEAQ. The CDR3 loop spans 15 amino acids. J lost 5 bases, V lost 5 bases, and 4 bases had no gene match. This CDR3 is CASSQGTGGTGELFF. In nucleotides, the CDR3 is TGTGCCAGCAGCCAAGGGACAGGGGGGACCGGGGAGCTGTTTTTT.

This clonotype was counted a single time. The chain couples TRBV4-1 to TRBJ1-1; 7 positions match TRBD1. CDR1 MGHRA and CDR2 YSYEKL come from the germline V gene. The length of the CDR3 is 15 residues. V gave up 5 bases and J gave up 0 bases; unmatched junction bases: 6. CDR3 in DNA: TGCGCCAGCAGCTTCCGGGACAGTCTGAACACTGAAGCTTTCTTT. Protein: CASSFRDSLNTEAFF.

The sample holds a few counts of this clonotype. This sequence joins TRBV6-1 and TRBJ1-6; 10 bases match TRBD1. Germline CDR1 and CDR2: MNHNS and SASEGT. The CDR3 contains 15 residues. J gave up 10 bases and V 1 base, and 4 bases lay outside the gene matches. The CDR3 DNA sequence: TGTGCCAGCAGTGAAGGCGACAGGGGGCAATCACCCCTCCACTTT. This codes for CASSEGDRGQSPLHF.

The V and J genes are TRBV15 and TRBJ2-5, with 7 positions matching TRBD1. The J segment lost 5 bases and the V segment lost 3 bases, leaving 6 bases of the junction unmatched. The CDR3 has 14 amino acids. From germline, CDR1 is LNHNV and CDR2 YYDKDF (reference sequence). The DNA of the CDR3 is TGTGCCACCAGCAGGAACACAGGGGTCGAGACCCAGTACTTC. Translation gives CATSRNTGVETQYF.

In this sample, this clonotype turned up a few times. The rearrangement uses TRBV6-5 and TRBJ1-1; D remains ambiguous. The CDR3 has 13 residues. Germline CDR1 MNHEY, CDR2 SVGAGI. The V gene lost 6 bases and the J gene lost 1 base, with 9 bases spanning the gap. The CDR3 protein is CASRPGWNTEAFF. The CDR3 nucleotides read TGTGCCAGCAGGCCGGGTTGGAACACTGAAGCTTTCTTT.

The chain couples TRBV2 to TRBJ2-3; 8 bases align to TRBD1. V shed 7 bases and J 8 bases; nucleotides not matched to a gene: 5. CDR1 is SNHLY, CDR2 FYNNEI, per germline. The CDR3 totals 12 residues. CDR3 sequence reads: CASKKQGVTQYF. As DNA, the CDR3 is TGTGCCAGCAAAAAACAGGGGGTTACGCAGTATTTT.

The CDR3: CASSGRAYEQYF. The CDR3 bases are TGTGCCAGTAGCGGGAGGGCCTACGAGCAGTACTTC. The rearrangement links TRBV6-2 or TRBV6-3 to TRBJ2-7; 11 nucleotides line up with TRBD2. CDR3 length: 12 residues. The V gene's germline CDR1 is MNHEY and CDR2 SVGEGT. V trimming: 9 bases; J trimming: 2 bases; junction bases outside the gene matches: 0.

This chain joins TRBV4-3 and TRBJ1-5; D gene ambiguous. In germline, CDR1 is LGHNA, CDR2 YSLEER. The CDR3 extends over 13 amino acids. V was pared by 4 bases and J by 6 bases, with 10 bases between. CDR3 loop: CASSPLVGQPQHF. CDR3 coding DNA: TGCGCCAGCAGCCCCCTCGTAGGTCAGCCCCAGCATTTT.

This clonotype has ten or more counts. The CDR3 sequence: CASSSQTGTGPGEQYF. The CDR3 bases are TGTGCCAGCAGCTCACAAACCGGGACTGGACCGGGCGAGCAGTACTTC. V gene TRBV7-6 combines with J gene TRBJ2-7, with a weak D call TRBD2 (6 bases). CDR3 length: 16 residues. V shed 4 bases and J shed 6 bases, with 22 bases lying between them. Germline loops: CDR1 SGHVS, CDR2 FNYEAQ.

This clonotype was detected a few times. The chain has TRBV6-5 and TRBJ2-2; 8 positions match TRBD1. The J segment lost 7 bases and the V segment lost 7 bases, leaving 17 bases of the junction unmatched. CDR3 length equals 17 residues. The germline V gene encodes CDR1 MNHEY and CDR2 SVGAGI. This chain's CDR3 is CASNTPRTGWDRGELFF. DNA of the CDR3: TGTGCCAGCAATACCCCCCGGACAGGGTGGGACCGCGGGGAGCTGTTTTTT.

This chain connects TRBV27 to TRBJ2-1; maybe TRBD1 (5 bases). The V end was cut by 8 bases, the J end by 0 bases, with 11 bases between. Germline V lookup: CDR1 MNHEY, CDR2 SMNVEV (reference sequence). CDR3 size: 14 residues. CDR3 nucleotides: TGTGCCAGCCAACTCAGGGCCTCCTACAATGAGCAGTTCTTC. Translation: CASQLRASYNEQFF.

The chain has TRBV9 and TRBJ2-5; D unresolved. V was pared by 1 base and J by 3 bases, with 13 bases between. Looked up from germline, CDR1 is SGDLS and CDR2 is YYNGEE. This CDR3 has 15 residues. The CDR3, as DNA: TGTGCCAGCAGCGTAACGATGAGCCGGGAAGAGACCCAGTACTTC. Amino acid sequence: CASSVTMSREETQYF.

This clonotype occurred a few times. CDR3 loop: CAWSVPGTVRADTQYF. The CDR3 bases are TGTGCCTGGAGTGTACCCGGGACAGTAAGGGCAGATACGCAGTATTTT. The chain uses TRBV30 and TRBJ2-3; 7 positions agree with TRBD1. Unmatched junction bases numbered 10, after V lost 0 bases and J lost 4 bases. The germline V gene has CDR1 GTSNPN and CDR2 SVGIG (reference sequence). The CDR3 loop spans 16 amino acids.

There are a few counts of this clonotype. The V and J genes are TRBV24-1 and TRBJ2-2; no definite D call. Germline values: CDR1 KGHDR, CDR2 SFDVKD. The CDR3 consists of 13 residues. Trimming cost V 4 bases and J 1 base, with 3 bases left between them. The CDR3 loop reads CATSDRNTGELFF. CDR3 coding DNA: TGTGCCACCAGTGACAGGAACACCGGGGAGCTGTTTTTT.

This rearrangement joins TRBV24-1 to TRBJ2-3; D gene ambiguous. Germline CDR1 KGHDR, CDR2 SFDVKD. This CDR3 is 14 amino acids long. V was clipped by 6 bases and J by 4 bases, with 13 bases between them. CDR3 in DNA: TGTGCCACCAGTATAGGGCGTCGGGCAGATACGCAGTATTTT. This translates into CATSIGRRADTQYF.

This chain links TRBV12-3 or TRBV12-4 with TRBJ2-2, with D unclear. The CDR3 contains 14 residues. Trimming shortened V by 1 base and J by 6 bases, and 9 bases separated the two germline ends. CDR3 coding DNA: TGTGCCAGCAGTTTAGGACCAAACGCCGGGGAGCTGTTTTTT. It translates to CASSLGPNAGELFF.